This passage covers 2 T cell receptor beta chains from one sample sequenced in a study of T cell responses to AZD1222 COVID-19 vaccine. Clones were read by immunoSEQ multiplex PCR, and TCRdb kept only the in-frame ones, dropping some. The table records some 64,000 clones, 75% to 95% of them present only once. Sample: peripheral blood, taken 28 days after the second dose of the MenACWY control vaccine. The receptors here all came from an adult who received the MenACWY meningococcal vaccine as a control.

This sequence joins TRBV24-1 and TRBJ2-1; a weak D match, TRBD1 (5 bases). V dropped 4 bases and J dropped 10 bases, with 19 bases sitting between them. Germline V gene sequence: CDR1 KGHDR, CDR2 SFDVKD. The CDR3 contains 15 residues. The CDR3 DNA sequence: TGTGCCACCAGTGACCAAAAGGGGCCGAAAGGAGAGCAGTTCTTC. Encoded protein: CATSDQKGPKGEQFF.

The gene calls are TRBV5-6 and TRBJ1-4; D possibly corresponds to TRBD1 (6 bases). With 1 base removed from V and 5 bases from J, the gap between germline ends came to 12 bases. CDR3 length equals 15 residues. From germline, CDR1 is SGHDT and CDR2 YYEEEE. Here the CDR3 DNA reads TGTGCCAGCAGCTTGCTTTCAGGGGCAAATGAAAAACTGTTTTTT. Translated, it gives CASSLLSGANEKLFF.